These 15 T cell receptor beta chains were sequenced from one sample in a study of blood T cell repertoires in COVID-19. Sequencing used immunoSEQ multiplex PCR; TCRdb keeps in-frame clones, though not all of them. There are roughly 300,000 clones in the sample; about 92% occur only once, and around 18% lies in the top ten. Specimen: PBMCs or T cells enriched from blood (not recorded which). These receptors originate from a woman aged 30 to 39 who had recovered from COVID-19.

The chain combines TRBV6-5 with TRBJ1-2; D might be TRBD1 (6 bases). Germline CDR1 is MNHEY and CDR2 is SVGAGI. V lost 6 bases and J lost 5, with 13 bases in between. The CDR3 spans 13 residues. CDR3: CASSPTGNYGYTF. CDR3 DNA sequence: TGTGCCAGCAGCCCCACAGGGAATTATGGCTACACCTTC.

CDR3 nucleotides: TGTGCCTGGAGTGAGTGGGGGGGGAGCACAGATACGCAGTATTTT. Encoded protein: CAWSEWGGSTDTQYF. The V and J genes are TRBV30 and TRBJ2-3; the match to TRBD2 covers 7 bases. The germline V gene encodes CDR1 GTSNPN and CDR2 SVGIG (reference sequence). CDR3 size: 15 residues. V was pared by 1 base and J by 0 bases, with 4 bases of the junction left unmatched.

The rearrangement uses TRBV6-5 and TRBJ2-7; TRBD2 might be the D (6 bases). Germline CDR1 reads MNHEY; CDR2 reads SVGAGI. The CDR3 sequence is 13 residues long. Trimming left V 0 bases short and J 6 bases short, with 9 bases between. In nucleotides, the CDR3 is TGTGCCAGCAGTTACTCGACCGGGAGCGAGCAGTACTTC. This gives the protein CASSYSTGSEQYF.

In DNA form, the CDR3 reads TGTGCCAGCAAGGAGGCCCTCGGCTCCTATAATTCACCCCTCCACTTT. This codes for CASKEALGSYNSPLHF. The V gene is TRBV27, the J gene TRBJ1-6, with D uncertain. V was cut by 7 bases and J by 0 bases, with 13 bases left in between. CDR1 MNHEY and CDR2 SMNVEV come from the germline V gene (reference sequence). The CDR3 sequence is 16 residues long.

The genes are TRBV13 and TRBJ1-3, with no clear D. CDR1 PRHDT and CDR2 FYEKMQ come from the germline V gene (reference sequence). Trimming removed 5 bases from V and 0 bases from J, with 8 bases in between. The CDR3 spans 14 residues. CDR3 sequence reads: CASSLRDSGNTIYF. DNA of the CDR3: TGTGCCAGCAGCCTCCGGGACTCTGGAAACACCATATATTTT.

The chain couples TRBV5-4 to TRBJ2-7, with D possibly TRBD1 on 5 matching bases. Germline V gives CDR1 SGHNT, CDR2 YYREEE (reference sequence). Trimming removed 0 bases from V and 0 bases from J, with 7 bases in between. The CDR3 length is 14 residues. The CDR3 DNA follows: TGTGCCAGCAGCTTGGACAGGTCCTCCTACGAGCAGTACTTC. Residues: CASSLDRSSYEQYF. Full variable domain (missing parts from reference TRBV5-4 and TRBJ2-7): ETGVTQSPTHLIKTRGQQVTLRCSSQSGHNTVSWYQQALGQGPQFIFQYYREEENGRGNFPPRFSGLQFPNYSSELNVNALELDDSALYLCASSLDRSSYEQYFGPGTRLTVT.

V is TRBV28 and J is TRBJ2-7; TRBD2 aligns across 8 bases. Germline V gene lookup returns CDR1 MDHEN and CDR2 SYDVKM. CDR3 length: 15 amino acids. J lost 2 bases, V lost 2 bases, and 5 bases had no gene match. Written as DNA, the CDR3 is TGTGCCAGCAGTTTAGAGGGACTAGTAACCTACGAGCAGTACTTC. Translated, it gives CASSLEGLVTYEQYF.

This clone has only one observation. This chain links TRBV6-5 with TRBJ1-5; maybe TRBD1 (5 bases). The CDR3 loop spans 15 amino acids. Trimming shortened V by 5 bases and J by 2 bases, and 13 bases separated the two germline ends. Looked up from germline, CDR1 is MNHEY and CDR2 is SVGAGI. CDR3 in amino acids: CASSPGYGGNQPQHF. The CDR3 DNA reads TGTGCCAGCAGTCCAGGGTATGGAGGCAATCAGCCCCAGCATTTT.

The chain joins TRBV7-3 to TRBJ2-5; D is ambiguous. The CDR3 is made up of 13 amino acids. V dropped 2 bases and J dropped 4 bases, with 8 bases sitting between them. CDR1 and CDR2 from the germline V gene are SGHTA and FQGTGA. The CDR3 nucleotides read TGTGCCAGCAGCTTAGCTAGGCGAGAGACCCAGTACTTC. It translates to CASSLARRETQYF.

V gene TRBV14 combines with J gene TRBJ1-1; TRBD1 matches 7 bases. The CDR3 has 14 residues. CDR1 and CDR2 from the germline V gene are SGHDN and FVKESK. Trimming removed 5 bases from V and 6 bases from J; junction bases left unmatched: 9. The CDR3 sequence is CASSSTGDSPEAFF. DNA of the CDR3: TGTGCCAGCAGCAGCACCGGGGACAGTCCTGAAGCTTTCTTT.

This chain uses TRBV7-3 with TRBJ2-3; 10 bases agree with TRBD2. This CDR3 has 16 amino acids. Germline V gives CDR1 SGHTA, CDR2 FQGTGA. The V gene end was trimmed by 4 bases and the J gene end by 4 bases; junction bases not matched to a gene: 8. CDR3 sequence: CASSYPPTSGSDTQYF. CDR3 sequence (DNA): TGTGCCAGCAGCTACCCCCCGACTAGCGGGTCAGATACGCAGTATTTT.

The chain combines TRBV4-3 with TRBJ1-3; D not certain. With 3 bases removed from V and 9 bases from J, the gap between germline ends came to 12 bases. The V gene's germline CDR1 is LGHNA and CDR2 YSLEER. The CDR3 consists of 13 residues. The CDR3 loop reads CASSQTRGSTIYF. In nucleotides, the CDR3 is TGCGCCAGCAGCCAGACCCGGGGTAGCACCATATATTTT.

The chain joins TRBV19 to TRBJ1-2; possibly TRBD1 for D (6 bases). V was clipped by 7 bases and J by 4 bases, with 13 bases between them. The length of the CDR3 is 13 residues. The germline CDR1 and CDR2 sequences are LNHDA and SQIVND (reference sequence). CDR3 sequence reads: CASITDRLYGYTF. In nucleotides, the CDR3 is TGTGCCAGTATCACAGACAGGCTCTATGGCTACACCTTC.

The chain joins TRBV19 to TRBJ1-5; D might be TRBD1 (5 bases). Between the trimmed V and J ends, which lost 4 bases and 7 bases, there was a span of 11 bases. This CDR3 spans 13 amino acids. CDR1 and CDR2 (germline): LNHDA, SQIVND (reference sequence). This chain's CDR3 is CASSKGIWQPQHF. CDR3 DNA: TGTGCCAGTAGTAAGGGGATTTGGCAGCCCCAGCATTTT. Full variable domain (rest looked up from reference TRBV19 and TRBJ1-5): DGGITQSPKYLFRKEGQNVTLSCEQNLNHDAMYWYRQDPGQGLRLIYYSQIVNDFQKGDIAEGYSVSREKKESFPLTVTSAQKNPTAFYLCASSKGIWQPQHFGDGTRLSIL.

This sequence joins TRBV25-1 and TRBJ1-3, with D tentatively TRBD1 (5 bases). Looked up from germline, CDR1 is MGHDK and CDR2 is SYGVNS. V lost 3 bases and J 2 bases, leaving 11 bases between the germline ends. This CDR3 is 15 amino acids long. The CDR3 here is CASSDPTTAGNTIYF. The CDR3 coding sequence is TGTGCCAGCAGTGACCCCACGACAGCTGGAAACACCATATATTTT.